Listed below are T cell receptor beta chains from one sample, sequenced in a study of blood T cell repertoires in COVID-19. Libraries were prepared by immunoSEQ multiplex PCR; TCRdb keeps only in-frame clonotypes and omits some of them. The sample yields 150,000 to 200,000 clones, more than 85% seen once. Sequenced sample: peripheral blood. Source of these receptors: a woman older than 75 in a cohort sampled during active or convalescent COVID-19. The CDR3 runs from the conserved cysteine through the conserved F or W. A D gene is named only where the DNA matches it firmly. Only part of the rows carry a size: once, few, many, or a class if the clone is expanded.

TRBD1	TRBV11-3	-	TRBJ2-3	CASSLDGQGRPTDTQYF	TGTGCCAGCAGCTTAGACGGACAGGGGAGGCCCACAGATACGCAGTATTTT
-	TRBV28	-	TRBJ2-3	CASRPPATDTQYF	TGTGCCAGCAGACCCCCAGCGACAGATACGCAGTATTTT
TRBD2	TRBV10-3	-	TRBJ2-3	CAISPGWTSGSTDTQYF	TGTGCCATCAGCCCGGGATGGACTAGCGGGAGCACAGATACGCAGTATTTT
TRBD1	TRBV29-1	-	TRBJ1-1	CSVVGTAAATEAFF	TGCAGCGTTGTAGGGACAGCGGCGGCGACTGAAGCTTTCTTT
TRBD1	TRBV28	-	TRBJ1-2	CASSPGTGGYSFVGYTF	TGTGCCAGCAGTCCTGGGACAGGGGGCTATAGCTTCGTGGGCTACACCTTC
TRBD1	TRBV24-1	-	TRBJ2-5	CATQTGTGQETQYF	TGTGCCACTCAAACCGGGACAGGGCAAGAGACCCAGTACTTC
-	TRBV10-3	-	TRBJ2-7	CAIRNPQGYEQYF	TGTGCCATCAGGAACCCACAGGGTTACGAGCAGTACTTC
-	TRBV15	-	TRBJ1-1	CATSIYRDTEAFF	TGTGCCACCAGCATATACAGAGACACTGAAGCTTTCTTT
TRBD2	TRBV2	few	TRBJ2-5	CASSPGLLKETQYF	TGTGCCAGCAGCCCGGGACTACTTAAAGAGACCCAGTACTTC
TRBD1	TRBV5-4	-	TRBJ2-3	CASSGTDRGHTQYF	TGTGCCAGCAGCGGGACCGACAGGGGCCATACGCAGTATTTT
-	TRBV3-1/TRBV3-2	-	TRBJ1-3	CASSQLDMSSGNTIYF	TGTGCCAGCAGCCAATTAGACATGAGCTCTGGAAACACCATATATTTT
TRBD2	TRBV19	once	TRBJ2-1	CASKARLAGLSYNEQFF	TGTGCCAGTAAGGCGCGTCTAGCGGGCCTCTCCTACAATGAGCAGTTCTTC
-	TRBV15	-	TRBJ1-3	CATSRDRFGNTIYF	TGTGCCACCAGCAGAGACAGATTTGGAAACACCATATATTTT
TRBD1	TRBV29-1	-	TRBJ2-5	CSGYRGRETQYF	TGCAGCGGCTACAGGGGGCGGGAGACCCAGTACTTC
TRBD1	TRBV7-9	-	TRBJ1-4	CASSPGTANEKLFF	TGTGCCAGCAGCCCCGGGACAGCAAATGAAAAACTGTTTTTT
-	TRBV7-2	-	TRBJ1-1	CASSLQKGSEAFF	TGTGCCAGCAGCCTCCAGAAGGGGTCTGAAGCTTTCTTT
-	TRBV6-2/TRBV6-3	-	TRBJ2-7	CASSSPGYEQYF	TGTGCCAGCAGTTCCCCGGGGTACGAGCAGTACTTC
TRBD2	TRBV2	-	TRBJ2-3	CASSAVGLAGVGDTQYF	TGTGCCAGCAGTGCGGTTGGACTAGCGGGAGTTGGAGATACGCAGTATTTT
-	TRBV3-1/TRBV3-2	-	TRBJ2-6	CASSTTNSGANVLTF	TGTGCCAGCAGCACAACAAACTCTGGGGCCAACGTCCTGACTTTC
-	TRBV5-1	-	TRBJ2-2	CASSLEGPRPGELFF	TGCGCCAGCAGCTTGGAGGGGCCGCGCCCCGGGGAGCTGTTTTTT
-	TRBV3-1/TRBV3-2	-	TRBJ1-5	CASSQDTGSNQPQHF	TGTGCCAGCAGCCAAGATACAGGGAGCAATCAGCCCCAGCATTTT
-	TRBV18	-	TRBJ2-7	CASSRRGTQNSYEQYF	TGTGCCAGCTCACGACGCGGGACCCAAAACTCCTACGAGCAGTACTTC
TRBD2	TRBV11-3	-	TRBJ2-3	CASSPGGTSGSADTQYF	TGTGCCAGCAGCCCGGGCGGGACTAGCGGGAGTGCAGATACGCAGTATTTT